This T cell receptor (beta chain) emerged from a study of blood T cell repertoires in COVID-19. TCRdb's copy holds only in-frame clones and misses some; the assay was immunoSEQ multiplex PCR. This repertoire shows about 150,000 clones, roughly 89% found once; its top ten account for around 0.55%. The CDR3 runs to 16 residues. V shed 5 bases and J shed 0 bases, with 16 bases lying between them. The germline gives CDR1 MDHEN, CDR2 SYDVKM. Only one count was recorded for this clone. The sequenced sample consisted of peripheral blood. This chain connects TRBV28 to TRBJ1-2, with TRBD1 as a possible D gene (6 bases). This clonotype was obtained from a man aged 45-65 years with acute or convalescent COVID-19. Here the CDR3 DNA reads TGTGCCAGCAGTAAACAACAGGGTATTGCTAACTATGGCTACACCTTC. It yields the protein CASSKQQGIANYGYTF.